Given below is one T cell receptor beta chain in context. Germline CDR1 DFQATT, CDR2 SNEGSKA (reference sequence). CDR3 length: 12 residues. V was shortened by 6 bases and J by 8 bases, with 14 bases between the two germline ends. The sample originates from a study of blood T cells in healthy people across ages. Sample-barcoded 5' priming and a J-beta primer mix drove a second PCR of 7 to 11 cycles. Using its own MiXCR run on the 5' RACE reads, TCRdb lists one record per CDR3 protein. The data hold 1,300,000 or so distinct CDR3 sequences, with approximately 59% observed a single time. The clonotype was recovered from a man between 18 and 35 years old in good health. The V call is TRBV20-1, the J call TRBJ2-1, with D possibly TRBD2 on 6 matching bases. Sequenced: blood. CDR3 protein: CSALTREYEQFF. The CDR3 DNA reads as TGCAGTGCGCTGACTAGGGAGTATGAGCAGTTCTTC.